This T cell receptor beta chain appears in the sequencing data of a study of OX40 agonist ivuxolimab in advanced cancers. Study background: Ivuxolimab is an agonistic anti-OX40 (CD134) antibody, and patients were treated with it. Among those treated, three patients had partial responses, one with hepatocellular carcinoma and two with cutaneous melanoma. Points from the study as a whole: More expanded clones were found, on average, in CD8+ than in CD4+ T cells. Also present in some nonresponders was a low level of normalized T-cell clonal expansion.

Some clones are missing from TCRdb's copy, which holds only in-frame ones; the method was immunoSEQ multiplex PCR. The top ten clones hold 9.5% to 10% of a sample with fewer than 50,000 clones, over 60% of them seen once. On this clone: What it binds is not known. The same CDR3 arises from other DNA sequences in this sample as well.

After removal of 4 bases from V and 1 base from J, the junction contained 4 bases not matched to a gene. Germline CDR1 KGHSH, CDR2 LQKENI. The CDR3 consists of 15 residues. The chain recombines TRBV18 with TRBJ1-1, with TRBD1 matching over 9 bases. Material: CD4+ or CD8+ T cells sorted from blood, obtained in a trial of the OX40 agonist ivuxolimab. The TCR was taken from an adult with an advanced solid tumor such as melanoma, head and neck, liver or kidney cancer. The CDR3 here is CASSRRTGENTEAFF. The CDR3, as DNA: TGTGCCAGCTCACGAAGGACAGGGGAGAACACTGAAGCTTTCTTT. Filled out from reference TRBV18 and TRBJ1-1, the complete variable domain reads NAGVMQNPRHLVRRRGQEARLRCSPMKGHSHVYWYRQLPEEGLKFMVYLQKENIIDESGMPKERFSAEFPKEGPSILRIQQVVRGDSAAYFCASSRRTGENTEAFFGQGTRLTVV.